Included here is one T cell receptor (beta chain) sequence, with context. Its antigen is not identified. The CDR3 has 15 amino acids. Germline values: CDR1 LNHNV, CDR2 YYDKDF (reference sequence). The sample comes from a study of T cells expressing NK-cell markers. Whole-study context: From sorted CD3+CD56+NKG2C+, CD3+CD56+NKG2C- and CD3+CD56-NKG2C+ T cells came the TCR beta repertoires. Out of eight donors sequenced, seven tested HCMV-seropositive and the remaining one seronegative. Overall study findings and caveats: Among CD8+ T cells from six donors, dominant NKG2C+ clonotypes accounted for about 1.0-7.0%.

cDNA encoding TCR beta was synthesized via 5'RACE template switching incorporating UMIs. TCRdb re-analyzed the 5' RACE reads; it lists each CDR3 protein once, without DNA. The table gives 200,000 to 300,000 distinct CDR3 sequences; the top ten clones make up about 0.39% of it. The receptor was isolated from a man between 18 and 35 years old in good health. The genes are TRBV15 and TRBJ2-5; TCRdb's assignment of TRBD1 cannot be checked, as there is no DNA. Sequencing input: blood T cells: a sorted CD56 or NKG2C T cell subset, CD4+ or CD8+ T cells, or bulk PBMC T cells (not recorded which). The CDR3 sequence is CATSREAGGWETQYF.